This note documents a single T cell receptor (beta chain) sequence. What it binds is not known. Generated by immunoSEQ multiplex PCR, the TCRdb table keeps only in-frame clones and is missing some. The sample has approximately 140,000 clones; approximately 90% are singletons. CDR3 size: 14 residues. Per the germline V gene, CDR1 is LGHDT and CDR2 is YNNKEL (reference sequence). Trimming took off 2 bases at V and 0 bases at J, with 7 bases between the two ends. These data are taken from a study of T cell responses to AZD1222 COVID-19 vaccine. Study-wide background: Samples with a second dose at about 4 or about 12 weeks were pooled together. Study results and limitations: Seropositive AZD1222 recipients at baseline numbered only five or six. Repertoires in all cases were sampled only once the peak T cell response had passed. Following two doses of AZD1222, Spike-specific TCR breadth and depth rose.

This TCR was recovered from an adult in good health. The sample here was peripheral blood, taken on day 0 of AZD1222 vaccination. The V gene is TRBV3-1 (or the pseudogene TRBV3-2), the J gene TRBJ1-1, with D uncertain. The CDR3 bases are TGTGCCAGCAGCCAACTCAGTCTGAACACTGAAGCTTTCTTT. It yields the protein CASSQLSLNTEAFF.